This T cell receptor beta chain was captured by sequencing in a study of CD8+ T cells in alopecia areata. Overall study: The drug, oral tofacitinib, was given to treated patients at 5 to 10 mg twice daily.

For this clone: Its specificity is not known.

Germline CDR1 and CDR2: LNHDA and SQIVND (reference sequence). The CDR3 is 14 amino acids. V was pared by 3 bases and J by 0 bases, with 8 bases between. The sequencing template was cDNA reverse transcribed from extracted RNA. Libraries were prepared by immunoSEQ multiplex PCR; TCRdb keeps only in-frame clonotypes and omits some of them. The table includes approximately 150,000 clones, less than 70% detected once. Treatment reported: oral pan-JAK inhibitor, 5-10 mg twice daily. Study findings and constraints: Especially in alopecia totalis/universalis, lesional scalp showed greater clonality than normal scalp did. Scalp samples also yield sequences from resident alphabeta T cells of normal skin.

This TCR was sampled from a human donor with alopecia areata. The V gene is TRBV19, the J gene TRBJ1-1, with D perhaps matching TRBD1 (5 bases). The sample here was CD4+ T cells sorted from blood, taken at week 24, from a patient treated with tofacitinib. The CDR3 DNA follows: TGTGCCAGTAGTATGGGGGAAATGAACACTGAAGCTTTCTTT. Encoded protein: CASSMGEMNTEAFF.